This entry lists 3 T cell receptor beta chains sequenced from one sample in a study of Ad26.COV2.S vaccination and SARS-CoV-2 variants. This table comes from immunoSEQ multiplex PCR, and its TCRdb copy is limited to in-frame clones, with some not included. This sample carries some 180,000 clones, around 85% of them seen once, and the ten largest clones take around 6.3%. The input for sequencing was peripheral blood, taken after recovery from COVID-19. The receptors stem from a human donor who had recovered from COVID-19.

For the CDR3, the DNA is TGTGCCAGCGAAGGCCAAGAGACCCAGTACTTC. As protein: CASEGQETQYF. V is TRBV7-6 and J is TRBJ2-5; no definite D call. The CDR3 runs to 11 residues. Germline V gene data show CDR1 as SGHVS and CDR2 as FNYEAQ. V was trimmed by 8 bases and J by 1 base, leaving 5 bases between them.

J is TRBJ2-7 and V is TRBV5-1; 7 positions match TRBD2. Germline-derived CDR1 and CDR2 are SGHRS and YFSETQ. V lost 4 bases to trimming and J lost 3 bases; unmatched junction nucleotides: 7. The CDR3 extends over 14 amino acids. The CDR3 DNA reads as TGCGCCAGCAGCCCTATAAGCGGGGTCTACGAGCAGTACTTC. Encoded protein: CASSPISGVYEQYF.

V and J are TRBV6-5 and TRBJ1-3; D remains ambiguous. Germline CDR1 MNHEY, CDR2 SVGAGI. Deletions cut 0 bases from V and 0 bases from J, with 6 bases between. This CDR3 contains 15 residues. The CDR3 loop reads CASSYSPSSGNTIYF. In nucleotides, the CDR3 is TGTGCCAGCAGTTACTCGCCCAGCTCTGGAAACACCATATATTTT.